A single sample gave rise to the 25 T cell receptor beta chains below, sequenced in a study of cytomegalovirus exposure and HLA in healthy donors. Primers for the PCR totalled 60 Vbeta and 13 Jbeta. The protocol was immunoSEQ multiplex PCR, while the TCRdb copy is restricted to in-frame clones and leaves out a portion. The sample consists of approximately 210,000 clones, approximately 80% of them appearing once. The sample comprised PBMCs. These receptors all come from a woman aged 40 to 50 in good health and CMV-seronegative.

The chain links TRBV7-3 to TRBJ2-3; a possible D gene is TRBD1 (7 bases). The germline V gene has CDR1 SGHTA and CDR2 FQGTGA. The V end was cut by 4 bases, the J end by 2 bases, with 13 bases between. CDR3 size: 15 residues. This CDR3 is CASSSGGTFTDTQYF. The CDR3 DNA reads TGTGCCAGCAGCTCAGGGGGGACTTTCACAGATACGCAGTATTTT.

This chain links TRBV19 with TRBJ1-5; maybe TRBD1 (6 bases). Germline V CDR1 and CDR2: LNHDA, SQIVND (reference sequence). The CDR3 sequence is 15 residues long. Trimming took off 3 bases at V and 10 bases at J, with 19 bases between the two ends. The CDR3 spells CASSMGGTLFGPQHF. In nucleotides, the CDR3 is TGTGCCAGTAGTATGGGGGGGACATTATTCGGACCCCAGCATTTT.

The chain combines TRBV27 with TRBJ1-1; TRBD1 matches 8 bases. Unmatched junction bases numbered 5, after V lost 0 bases and J lost 5 bases. Germline V gene sequence: CDR1 MNHEY, CDR2 SMNVEV (reference sequence). The length of the CDR3 is 15 residues. Written as DNA, the CDR3 is TGTGCCAGCAGTTTATCCCCAGGGGGCCTGACTGAAGCTTTCTTT. Protein sequence: CASSLSPGGLTEAFF.

This chain links TRBV9 with TRBJ1-1; no firm D call. V lost 1 base and J lost 7, with 11 bases in between. The CDR3 spans 13 residues. Germline V gene sequence: CDR1 SGDLS, CDR2 YYNGEE. The CDR3 reads CASSVREVDEAFF. In DNA form, the CDR3 reads TGTGCCAGCAGCGTACGGGAGGTGGATGAAGCTTTCTTT.

This clone came up once. The chain uses TRBV10-3 and TRBJ1-2; no clear D. V was clipped by 3 bases and J by 3 bases, with 8 bases between them. This CDR3 has 13 amino acids. CDR1 is ENHRY, CDR2 SYGVKD, per germline. This CDR3 is CAISEYSDYGYTF. CDR3 in DNA: TGTGCCATCAGTGAATACTCCGACTATGGCTACACCTTC.

The CDR3 here is CASTLGGTNPFGQFF. CDR3 bases: TGTGCCAGCACCCTCGGAGGGACTAACCCCTTTGGGCAGTTCTTC. The chain links TRBV28 to TRBJ2-1; TRBD2 aligns across 7 bases. The ends lost 7 bases at V and 12 bases at J; junction bases unmatched: 18. Germline CDR1 is MDHEN and CDR2 is SYDVKM. The CDR3 has 15 residues.

The rearrangement joins TRBV27 to TRBJ2-5; 9 bases fit TRBD1. The last part of the DNA fits TRBJ2-7 better; the J call may be wrong. The CDR3 spans 14 residues. Germline V lookup: CDR1 MNHEY, CDR2 SMNVEV (reference sequence). The CDR3 DNA sequence: TGTGCCAGCAGTTCGGGACAGGGAAGCTACGAGCAGTACTTC. Protein sequence: CASSSGQGSYEQYF.

The chain is built from TRBV7-2 and TRBJ2-3; a possible D gene is TRBD2 (5 bases). V was trimmed by 5 bases and J by 2 bases, leaving 17 bases between them. Per germline, CDR1 SGHTA and CDR2 FQGNSA. This CDR3 region has 16 residues. The CDR3 region has the DNA TGTGCCAGCAGCCTCGGGTCGGGATATAACACAGATACGCAGTATTTT. It yields the protein CASSLGSGYNTDTQYF.

V gene TRBV30 combines with J gene TRBJ2-3; 7 bases map to TRBD2. Germline V gene sequence: CDR1 GTSNPN, CDR2 SVGIG (reference sequence). J was trimmed by 6 bases and V by 0 bases; bases with no gene match: 6. The CDR3 runs to 14 residues. The CDR3 nucleotides read TGTGCCTGGAGTGTTGGTCTAGCGGACGATACGCAGTATTTT. As protein: CAWSVGLADDTQYF.

J is TRBJ2-1 and V is TRBV23-1; D uncertain. TRBV23-1 is annotated as an ORF whose role is uncertain. The length of the CDR3 is 18 residues. The V end was cut by 1 base, the J end by 7 bases, with 23 bases between. The CDR3 coding sequence is TGCGCCAGCAGTCAATGGCTCGGTGGCAGGCCCTGGTCGAATGAGCAGTTCTTC. Residues: CASSQWLGGRPWSNEQFF.

The V gene is TRBV11-2, the J gene TRBJ2-3, with 10 bases lining up with TRBD1. This CDR3 is built from 15 residues. Germline V lookup: CDR1 SGHAT, CDR2 FQNNGV. With 3 bases clipped from V and 2 bases from J, the junction kept 2 bases outside the gene matches. DNA for the CDR3: TGTGCCAGCAGCTTGGACAGGGGGTTCACAGATACGCAGTATTTT. This encodes CASSLDRGFTDTQYF. The full variable domain, rest sourced from reference TRBV11-2 and TRBJ2-3, is EAGVAQSPRYKIIEKRQSVAFWCNPISGHATLYWYQQILGQGPKLLIQFQNNGVVDDSQLPKDRFSAERLKGVDSTLKIQPAKLEDSAVYLCASSLDRGFTDTQYFGPGTRLTVL.

This chain connects TRBV6-4 to TRBJ2-5, with 8 bases lining up with TRBD2. The J call may be incorrect, as the DNA end agrees better with TRBJ2-7. Per the germline V gene, CDR1 is MRHNA and CDR2 is SNTAGT. CDR3 length equals 13 residues. In DNA, the CDR3 is TGTGCCCCACGGGGGGGGCGGGGGTACGAGCAGTACTTC. Residues: CAPRGGRGYEQYF.

The V call is TRBV18, the J call TRBJ2-1; D possibly corresponds to TRBD1 (5 bases). V was clipped by 2 bases and J by 0 bases, with 11 bases between them. Germline values: CDR1 KGHSH, CDR2 LQKENI. The CDR3 covers 16 residues. The CDR3, as DNA: TGTGCCAGCTCACCAGATACAGGCAACTCCTACAATGAGCAGTTCTTC. Amino acid sequence: CASSPDTGNSYNEQFF.

The genes are TRBV5-1 and TRBJ1-6, with D tentatively TRBD1 (5 bases). The CDR3 runs to 14 residues. V gave up 4 bases and J gave up 3 bases, with 8 bases separating them. Per germline, CDR1 SGHRS and CDR2 YFSETQ. As DNA, the CDR3 is TGCGCCAGCAGCCCTGACAGCTATAATTCACCCCTCCACTTT. The encoded protein is CASSPDSYNSPLHF.

The chain recombines TRBV23-1 with TRBJ1-1; 8 nucleotides line up with TRBD1. TRBV23-1 is known as an ORF, though its function is uncertain. The CDR3 has 14 amino acids. V lost 11 bases, J lost 0 bases, and 8 bases stayed unmatched. CDR3 residues: CAGGGDRMNTEAFF. The CDR3 DNA follows: TGCGCCGGGGGTGGGGACAGGATGAACACTGAAGCTTTCTTT.

The chain is built from TRBV14 and TRBJ1-2, with TRBD1 matching over 7 bases. This CDR3 contains 14 residues. J lost 7 bases, V lost 1 base, and 6 bases had no gene match. CDR1 SGHDN and CDR2 FVKESK come from the germline V gene. The CDR3 DNA reads as TGTGCCAGCAGCCAAGTCCGACAGGGTGGTGGCTACACCTTC. It encodes CASSQVRQGGGYTF.

This chain connects TRBV5-1 to TRBJ2-7; TRBD2 aligns across 10 bases. Germline CDR1 reads SGHRS; CDR2 reads YFSETQ. V dropped 4 bases and J dropped 2; count of bases not matched to a gene: 6. The CDR3 extends over 15 amino acids. The CDR3 DNA follows: TGCGCCAGCAGCCCCGCTAGCGGGGGTGCCTACGAGCAGTACGTC. Its translation is CASSPASGGAYEQYV.

As concerns this clone: At one boundary the junction diverges from the germline segment, which might be a read error. The chain links TRBV19 to TRBJ2-2, with TRBD2 matching 9 bases. CDR3 length: 15 residues. Germline CDR1 reads LNHDA; CDR2 reads SQIVND (reference sequence). The CDR3 protein is CASSIAGVNTGELFF. CDR3 coding DNA: TGTGCCAGTAGCATAGCGGGGGTGAACACCGGGGAGCTGTTTTTT.

The V call is TRBV27, the J call TRBJ2-7, with D possibly called TRBD1 or TRBD2 (5 bases each). The CDR3 length is 18 residues. V was pared by 4 bases and J by 7 bases, with 29 bases between. Per the germline V gene, CDR1 is MNHEY and CDR2 is SMNVEV (reference sequence). The CDR3 loop reads CASSSTLLGGVPFREQYV. CDR3 nucleotide sequence: TGTGCCAGCAGTTCCACCCTCCTTGGGGGAGTCCCATTTCGGGAGCAGTACGTC.

The chain recombines TRBV11-3 with TRBJ2-2; 12 bases map to TRBD2. V was pared by 5 bases and J by 3 bases, with 7 bases of the junction left unmatched. Germline values: CDR1 SGHNT, CDR2 YENEEA. This CDR3 spans 17 amino acids. The chain's CDR3 is CASSPHRLAGDTGELFF. The CDR3 DNA sequence: TGTGCCAGCAGCCCACACCGACTAGCGGGAGACACCGGGGAGCTGTTTTTT.

Of note for this clone: The same CDR3 can be traced to other DNA sequences in this sample. The gene calls are TRBV5-1 and TRBJ1-2; D perhaps matches TRBD1 (6 bases). Trimming took 0 bases from V and 8 from J, leaving 11 bases between them. CDR1 and CDR2 from the germline V gene are SGHRS and YFSETQ. This CDR3 region has 13 residues. The CDR3 here is CASSLGQGNGYTF. CDR3 in DNA: TGCGCCAGCAGCTTGGGTCAGGGGAACGGCTACACCTTC.

V usage is TRBV2 and J usage is TRBJ2-7, with 10 positions matching TRBD2. CDR3 length: 16 residues. V lost 5 bases and J lost 1; bases outside the gene matches: 8. Germline V CDR1 and CDR2: SNHLY, FYNNEI. The CDR3 nucleotides are TGTGCCAGCAGTTATCCTCTAGCGGGAGTTTCCTACGAGCAGTACGTC. Translated: CASSYPLAGVSYEQYV.

This chain joins TRBV9 and TRBJ2-2, with 8 bases fitting TRBD2. CDR3 size: 15 residues. V shed 4 bases, J shed 6 bases, and the junction held 8 bases outside the gene matches. CDR1 SGDLS and CDR2 YYNGEE come from the germline V gene. CDR3 residues: CASSIEAGGSGELFF. As DNA, the CDR3 is TGTGCCAGCAGCATAGAGGCGGGGGGCTCCGGGGAGCTGTTTTTT.

The genes are TRBV5-6 and TRBJ2-7; 13 bases agree with TRBD2. J lost 5 bases, V lost 2 bases, and 10 bases had no gene match. The CDR3 extends over 17 amino acids. CDR1 and CDR2 (germline): SGHDT, YYEEEE. The DNA of the CDR3 is TGTGCCAGCAGCTTACGTCTTGGACTAGCGGGAGAGAACGAGCAGTACTTC. Residues: CASSLRLGLAGENEQYF.

This chain links TRBV29-1 with TRBJ2-1, with a weak D call TRBD2 (6 bases). V was pared by 4 bases and J by 7 bases, with 23 bases between. The CDR3 contains 16 residues. Germline V lookup: CDR1 SQVTM, CDR2 ANQGSEA. The CDR3 reads CSVVTQAGLTRNEQFF. For the CDR3, the DNA is TGCAGCGTTGTTACCCAGGCGGGACTTACTCGTAATGAGCAGTTCTTC.